Given below is one T cell receptor (beta chain) in context. Only in-frame clones appear in the TCRdb table, and some are missing; sequencing was by immunoSEQ multiplex PCR. The sample contains about 110,000 clones, roughly 94% of which appear only once. The sequenced cases were selected for having the highest brain T cell transcript signatures. Pre-surgery treatment included at least one anti-epileptic drug. This sample stems from a study of brain T cells in children with intractable seizures. Germline V CDR1 and CDR2: MGHRA, YSYEKL. The CDR3 consists of 15 residues. Trimming cost V 4 bases and J 2 bases, with 12 bases left between them.

The sample in question was peripheral blood, obtained at surgery. The clonotype was recovered from a boy under two years old with hemimegalencephaly and intractable seizures. The chain recombines TRBV4-1 with TRBJ1-3, with D unresolved. The CDR3 sequence: CASSPGPHPGNTIYF. DNA for the CDR3: TGCGCCAGCAGCCCTGGACCGCACCCTGGAAACACCATATATTTT.